One and the same sample provided the 3 T cell receptor beta chains below, sequenced in a study of blood T cell repertoires in COVID-19. The data were produced by immunoSEQ multiplex PCR, yet TCRdb's version contains in-frame clones alone and is incomplete. The table shows 250,000 or so clones, with around 80% occurring only once. Source material: peripheral blood. All receptors come from a man aged 40-49 years who had recovered from COVID-19.

CDR3 nucleotides: TGTGCCAGCAGTTCGAAACTAGGAGAAAGTACCTACAATGAGCAGTTCTTC. Its translation: CASSSKLGESTYNEQFF. This chain links TRBV27 with TRBJ2-1; tentatively, D is TRBD2 (5 bases). CDR3 length equals 17 residues. CDR1 MNHEY and CDR2 SMNVEV come from the germline V gene (reference sequence). The V and J ends lost 4 bases and 2 bases respectively, with 18 bases between them.

This chain links TRBV19 with TRBJ2-2; TRBD2 matches at 10 bases. Trimming at V came to 5 bases and at J to 0 bases, leaving 12 bases not matched to a gene. The V gene's germline CDR1 is LNHDA and CDR2 SQIVND (reference sequence). CDR3 length equals 19 residues. As DNA, the CDR3 is TGTGCCAGTAGTTCCCCTGGGTCTAGCGGGAGTTCGAACACCGGGGAGCTGTTTTTT. Translated: CASSSPGSSGSSNTGELFF.

Only one count was recorded for this clone. The genes are TRBV9 and TRBJ2-1; 16 bases align to TRBD2. Trimming removed 4 bases from V and 8 bases from J; junction bases left unmatched: 9. Per the germline V gene, CDR1 is SGDLS and CDR2 is YYNGEE. The CDR3 has 17 amino acids. CDR3 protein: CASSPKGTSGGAYEQFF. Here the CDR3 DNA reads TGTGCCAGCAGCCCCAAGGGGACTAGCGGGGGGGCCTATGAGCAGTTCTTC.